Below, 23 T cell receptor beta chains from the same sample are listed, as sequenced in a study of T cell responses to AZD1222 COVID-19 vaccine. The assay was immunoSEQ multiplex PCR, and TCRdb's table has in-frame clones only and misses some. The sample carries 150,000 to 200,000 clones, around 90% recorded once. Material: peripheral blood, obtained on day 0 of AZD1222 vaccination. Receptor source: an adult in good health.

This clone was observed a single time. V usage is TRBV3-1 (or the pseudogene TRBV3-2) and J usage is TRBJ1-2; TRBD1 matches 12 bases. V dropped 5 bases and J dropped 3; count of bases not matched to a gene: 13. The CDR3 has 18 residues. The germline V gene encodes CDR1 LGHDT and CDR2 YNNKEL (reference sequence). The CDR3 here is CASSLSRDRGLMDYGYTF. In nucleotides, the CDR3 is TGTGCCAGCAGCTTATCCCGGGACAGGGGGCTTATGGACTATGGCTACACCTTC.

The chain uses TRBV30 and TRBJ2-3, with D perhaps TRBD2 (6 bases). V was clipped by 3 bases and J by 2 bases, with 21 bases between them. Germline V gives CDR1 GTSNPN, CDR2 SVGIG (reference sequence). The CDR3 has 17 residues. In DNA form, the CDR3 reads TGTGCCTGGAGCTTCTCCCCGGGACTCGGATACACAGATACGCAGTATTTT. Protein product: CAWSFSPGLGYTDTQYF.

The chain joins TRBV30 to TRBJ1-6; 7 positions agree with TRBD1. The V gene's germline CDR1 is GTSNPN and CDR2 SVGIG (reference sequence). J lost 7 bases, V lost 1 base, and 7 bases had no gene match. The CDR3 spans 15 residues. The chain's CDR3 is CAWSALRGRNSPLHF. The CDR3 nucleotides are TGTGCCTGGAGTGCTCTAAGGGGGCGAAATTCACCCCTCCACTTT.

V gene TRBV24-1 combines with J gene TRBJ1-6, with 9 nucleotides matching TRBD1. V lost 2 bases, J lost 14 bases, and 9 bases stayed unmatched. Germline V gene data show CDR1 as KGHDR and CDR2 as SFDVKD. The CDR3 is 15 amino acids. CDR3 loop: CATSDSGQGRESLHF. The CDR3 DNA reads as TGTGCCACCAGTGATTCTGGACAGGGGAGGGAATCCCTCCACTTT.

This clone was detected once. In DNA form, the CDR3 reads TGTGCCAGCAGTTGGGGGAAAAATAGCAATCAGCCCCAGCATTTT. Encoded protein: CASSWGKNSNQPQHF. The chain couples TRBV6-2 or TRBV6-3 to TRBJ1-5; weak D call: TRBD1 (5 bases). The CDR3 runs to 15 residues. The germline V and J ends were trimmed by 4 bases and 0 bases, with 10 bases remaining between them. CDR1 is MNHEY, CDR2 SVGEGT, per germline.

The CDR3 DNA reads as TGTGCCAGCAGCGTAGGTAGCGGGGGGGCATTATACAATGAGCAGTTCTTC. This codes for CASSVGSGGALYNEQFF. This chain links TRBV9 with TRBJ2-1; 11 bases map to TRBD2. The CDR3 has 17 amino acids. V lost 0 bases, J lost 4 bases, and 6 bases stayed unmatched. Germline V gene lookup returns CDR1 SGDLS and CDR2 YYNGEE.

The CDR3: CASSQGGGDTQYF. CDR3 DNA sequence: TGCGCCAGCAGTCAAGGCGGGGGAGATACGCAGTATTTT. The rearrangement joins TRBV23-1 to TRBJ2-3; 7 nucleotides match TRBD2. TRBV23-1 is an ORF, and what it does is uncertain. The CDR3 covers 13 residues. V lost 2 bases and J lost 5; bases outside the gene matches: 1.

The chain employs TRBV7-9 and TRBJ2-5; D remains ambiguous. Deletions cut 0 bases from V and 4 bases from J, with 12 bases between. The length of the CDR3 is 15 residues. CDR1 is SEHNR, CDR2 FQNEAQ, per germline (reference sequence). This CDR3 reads CASSLAGLISETQYF. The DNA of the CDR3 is TGTGCCAGCAGCTTAGCAGGTTTGATCTCAGAGACCCAGTACTTC. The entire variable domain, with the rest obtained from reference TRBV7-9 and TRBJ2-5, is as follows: DTGVSQNPRHKITKRGQNVTFRCDPISEHNRLYWYRQTLGQGPEFLTYFQNEAQLEKSRLLSDRFSAERPKGSFSTLEIQRTEQGDSAMYLCASSLAGLISETQYFGPGTRLLVL.

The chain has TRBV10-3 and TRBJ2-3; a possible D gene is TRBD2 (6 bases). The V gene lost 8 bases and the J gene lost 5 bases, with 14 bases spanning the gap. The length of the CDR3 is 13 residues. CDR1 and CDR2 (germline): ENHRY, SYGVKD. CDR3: CAIAGGEEDTQYF. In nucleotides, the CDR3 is TGTGCCATCGCGGGCGGGGAAGAAGATACGCAGTATTTT.

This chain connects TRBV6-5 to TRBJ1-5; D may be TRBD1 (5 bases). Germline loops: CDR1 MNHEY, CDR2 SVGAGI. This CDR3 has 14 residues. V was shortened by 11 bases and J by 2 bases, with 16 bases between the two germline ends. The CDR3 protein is CASLTGPGNQPQHF. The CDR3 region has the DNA TGTGCCTCTCTCACGGGGCCAGGCAATCAGCCCCAGCATTTT.

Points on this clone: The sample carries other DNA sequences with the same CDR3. DNA of the CDR3: TGTGCCAGCAGTGGGACAGGGAGAAGCAATCAGCCCCAGCATTTT. It translates to CASSGTGRSNQPQHF. The chain carries TRBV2 and TRBJ1-5, with 8 bases fitting TRBD1. Germline V gives CDR1 SNHLY, CDR2 FYNNEI. V was clipped by 4 bases and J by 1 base; unmatched bases: 3. CDR3 length: 15 residues.

CDR3 bases: TGTGCCAGCAGTTTGATAAGGTACGAGCAGTACTTC. The encoded protein is CASSLIRYEQYF. The V call is TRBV12-3 or TRBV12-4, the J call TRBJ2-7; D remains unclear. V was cut by 3 bases and J by 4 bases, with 7 bases left in between. This CDR3 is 12 amino acids long.

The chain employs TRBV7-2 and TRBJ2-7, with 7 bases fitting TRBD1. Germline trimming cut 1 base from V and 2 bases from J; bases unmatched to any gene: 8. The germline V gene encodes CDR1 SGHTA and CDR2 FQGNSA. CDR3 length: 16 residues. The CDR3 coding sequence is TGTGCCAGCAGCTTAGGTAGGGGCAGGGGGACCTACGAGCAGTACTTC. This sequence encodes CASSLGRGRGTYEQYF.

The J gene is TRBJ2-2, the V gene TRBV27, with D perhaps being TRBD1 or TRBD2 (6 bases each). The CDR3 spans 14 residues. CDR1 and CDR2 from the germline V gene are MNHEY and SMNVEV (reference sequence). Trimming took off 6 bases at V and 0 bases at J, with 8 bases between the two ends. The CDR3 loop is CASRGGANTGELFF. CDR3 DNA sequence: TGTGCCAGCAGGGGGGGCGCGAACACCGGGGAGCTGTTTTTT.

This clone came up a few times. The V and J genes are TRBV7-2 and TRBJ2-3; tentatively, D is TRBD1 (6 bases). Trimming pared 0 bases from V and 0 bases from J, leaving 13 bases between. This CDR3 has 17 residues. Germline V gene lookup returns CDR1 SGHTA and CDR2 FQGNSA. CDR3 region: CASSLASGTPSTDTQYF. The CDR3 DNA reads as TGTGCCAGCAGCTTAGCCTCAGGGACACCTAGCACAGATACGCAGTATTTT.

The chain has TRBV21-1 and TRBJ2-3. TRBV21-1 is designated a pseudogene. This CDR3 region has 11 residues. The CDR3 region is CASPETDTQYF. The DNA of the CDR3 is TGTGCCAGCCCGGAAACAGATACGCAGTATTTT.

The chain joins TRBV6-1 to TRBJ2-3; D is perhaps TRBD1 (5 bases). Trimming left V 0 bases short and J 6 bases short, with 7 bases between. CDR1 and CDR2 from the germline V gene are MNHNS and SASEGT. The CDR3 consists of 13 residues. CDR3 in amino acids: CASSEARQDTQYF. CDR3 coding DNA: TGTGCCAGCAGTGAAGCTCGACAGGATACGCAGTATTTT.

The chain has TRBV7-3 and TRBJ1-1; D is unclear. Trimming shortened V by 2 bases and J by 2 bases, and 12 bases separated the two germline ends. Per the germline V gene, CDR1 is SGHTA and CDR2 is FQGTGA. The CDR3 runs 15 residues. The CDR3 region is CASSLAHSRNTEAFF. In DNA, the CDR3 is TGTGCCAGCAGCTTAGCTCACAGTAGAAACACTGAAGCTTTCTTT.

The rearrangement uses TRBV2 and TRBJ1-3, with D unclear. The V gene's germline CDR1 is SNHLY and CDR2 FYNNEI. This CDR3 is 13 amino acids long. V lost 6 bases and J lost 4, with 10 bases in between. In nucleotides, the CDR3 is TGTGCCAGCAGGGGTGGGTTCGGAAACACCATATATTTT. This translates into CASRGGFGNTIYF.

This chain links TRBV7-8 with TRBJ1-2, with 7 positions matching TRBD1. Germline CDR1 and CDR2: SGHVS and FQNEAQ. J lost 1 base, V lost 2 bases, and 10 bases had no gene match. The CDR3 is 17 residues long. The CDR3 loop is CASSLKMGTDHNYGYTF. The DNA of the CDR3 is TGTGCCAGCAGCTTAAAAATGGGGACAGACCATAACTATGGCTACACCTTC.

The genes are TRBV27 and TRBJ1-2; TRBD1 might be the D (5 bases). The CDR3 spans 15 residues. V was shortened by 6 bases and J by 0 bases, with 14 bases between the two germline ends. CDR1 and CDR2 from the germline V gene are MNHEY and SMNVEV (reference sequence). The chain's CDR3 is CASSRGGGANYGYTF. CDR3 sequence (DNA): TGTGCCAGCAGCCGAGGCGGGGGGGCTAACTATGGCTACACCTTC.

This CDR3 is CASSHPPGGNTEAFF. Here the CDR3 DNA reads TGTGCCAGCAGCCACCCCCCGGGGGGGAACACTGAAGCTTTCTTT. The chain combines TRBV7-9 with TRBJ1-1; a possible D gene is TRBD1 (5 bases). V was trimmed by 5 bases and J by 1 base, leaving 14 bases between them. Per germline, CDR1 SEHNR and CDR2 FQNEAQ (reference sequence). The CDR3 runs 15 residues.

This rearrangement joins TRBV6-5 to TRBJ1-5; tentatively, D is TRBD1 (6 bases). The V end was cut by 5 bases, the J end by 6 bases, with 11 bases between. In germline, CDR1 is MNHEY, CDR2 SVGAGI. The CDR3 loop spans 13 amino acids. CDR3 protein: CASSTQGGQPQHF. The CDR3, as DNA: TGTGCCAGCAGTACACAGGGAGGTCAGCCCCAGCATTTT.